The entry that follows covers one T cell receptor beta chain sequence. Trimming removed 0 bases from V and 4 bases from J; junction bases left unmatched: 2. Germline-derived CDR1 and CDR2 are SGHRS and YFSETQ. This CDR3 has 15 residues. Some clones are missing from TCRdb's copy, which holds only in-frame ones; the method was immunoSEQ multiplex PCR. Of about 73,000 clones in the sample, 90% were seen once. The data were obtained in a study of technical replicates of blood from a handful of donors. The chain is built from TRBV5-1 and TRBJ2-1; TRBD2 agrees at 9 bases. The sequence was obtained from a human donor in good health. Some clones in this sample may be carry-over from other donors' samples. The specimen sequenced was PBMCs. DNA for the CDR3: TGCGCCAGCAGCTTGGTGACTAGCGGTTACAATGAGCAGTTCTTC. It encodes CASSLVTSGYNEQFF.